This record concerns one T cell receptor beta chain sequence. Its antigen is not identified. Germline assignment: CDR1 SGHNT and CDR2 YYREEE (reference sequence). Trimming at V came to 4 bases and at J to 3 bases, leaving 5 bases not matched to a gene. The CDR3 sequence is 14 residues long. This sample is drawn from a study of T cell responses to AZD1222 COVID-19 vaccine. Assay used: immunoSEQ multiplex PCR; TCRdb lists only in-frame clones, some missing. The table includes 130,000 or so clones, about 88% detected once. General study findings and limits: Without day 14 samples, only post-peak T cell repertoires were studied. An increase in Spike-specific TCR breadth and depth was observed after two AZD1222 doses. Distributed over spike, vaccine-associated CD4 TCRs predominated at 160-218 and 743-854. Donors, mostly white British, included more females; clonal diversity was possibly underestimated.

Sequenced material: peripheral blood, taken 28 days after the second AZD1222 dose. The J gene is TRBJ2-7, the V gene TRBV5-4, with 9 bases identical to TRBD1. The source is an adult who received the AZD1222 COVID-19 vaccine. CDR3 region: CASSPGQGSYEQYF. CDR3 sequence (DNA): TGTGCCAGCAGCCCGGGACAGGGAAGCTACGAGCAGTACTTC.